This T cell receptor (beta chain) was obtained from a study of cytomegalovirus exposure and HLA in healthy donors. Whole-study findings and limits: TCR beta sequences numbering around 15,000 were associated with HLA alleles at 0.05 false discovery rate in a later analysis. When analyzed later, a missense DCLRE1C variant was found to be linked to TCR beta V- and J-gene trimming. A previous analysis found most TCR beta V segments productive roughly 87% or roughly 30% of the time.

Regarding this clone: Its antigen is as yet unknown.

The PCR contained 60 Vbeta and 13 Jbeta primers. TCRdb's table, derived via immunoSEQ multiplex PCR, lists solely in-frame clones and lacks some. This sample has about 77,000 clones; roughly 79% occur once, and the top ten carry 1.6%. The ends were cut back, 7 bases at V and 4 bases at J, with 10 bases in the middle. The germline V gene encodes CDR1 SNHLY and CDR2 FYNNEI. This CDR3 contains 13 residues. This receptor was obtained from a man aged 40-55 years in good health and CMV-seronegative. Sequenced material: PBMCs. V and J are TRBV2 and TRBJ1-4, with D perhaps TRBD1 (5 bases). CDR3 residues: CASNRGDNEKLFF. CDR3 bases: TGTGCCAGCAACCGGGGGGATAATGAAAAACTGTTTTTT.